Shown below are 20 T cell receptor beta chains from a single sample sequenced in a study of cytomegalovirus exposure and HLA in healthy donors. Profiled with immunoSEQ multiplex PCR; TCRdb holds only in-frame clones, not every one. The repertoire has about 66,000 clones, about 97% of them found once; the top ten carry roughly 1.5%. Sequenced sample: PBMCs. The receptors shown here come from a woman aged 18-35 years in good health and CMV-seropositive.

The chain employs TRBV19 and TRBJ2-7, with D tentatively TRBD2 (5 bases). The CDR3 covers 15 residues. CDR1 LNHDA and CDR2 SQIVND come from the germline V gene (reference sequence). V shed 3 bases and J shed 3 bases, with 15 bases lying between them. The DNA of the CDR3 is TGTGCCAGTAGTATCTTCGATCGGGAAGTCTACGAGCAGTACTTC. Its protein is CASSIFDREVYEQYF.

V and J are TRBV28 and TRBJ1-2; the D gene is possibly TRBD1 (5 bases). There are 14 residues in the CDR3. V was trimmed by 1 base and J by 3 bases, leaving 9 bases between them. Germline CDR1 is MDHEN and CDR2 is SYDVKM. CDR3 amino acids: CASSLSGFHYGYTF. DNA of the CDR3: TGTGCCAGCAGTTTATCAGGGTTCCACTATGGCTACACCTTC.

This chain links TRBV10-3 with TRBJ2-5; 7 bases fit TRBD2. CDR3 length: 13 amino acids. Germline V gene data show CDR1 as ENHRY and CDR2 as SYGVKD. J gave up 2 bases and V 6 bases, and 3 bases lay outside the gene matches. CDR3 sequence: CAIRRGLQETQYF. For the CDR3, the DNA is TGTGCCATCAGGCGGGGACTACAAGAGACCCAGTACTTC.

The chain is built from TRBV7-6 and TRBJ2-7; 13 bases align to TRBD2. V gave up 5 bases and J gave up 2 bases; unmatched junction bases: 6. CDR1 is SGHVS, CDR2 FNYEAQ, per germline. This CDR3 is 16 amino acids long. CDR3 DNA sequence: TGTGCCAGCAGCGGCAAGACTAGCGGGAGGCCCTACGAGCAGTACTTC. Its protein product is CASSGKTSGRPYEQYF.

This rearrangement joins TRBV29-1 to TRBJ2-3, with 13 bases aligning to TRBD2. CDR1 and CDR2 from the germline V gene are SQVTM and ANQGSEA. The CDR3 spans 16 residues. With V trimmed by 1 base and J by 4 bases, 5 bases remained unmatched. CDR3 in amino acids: CSVEASGLAGPDTQYF. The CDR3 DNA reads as TGCAGCGTTGAAGCGTCGGGACTAGCGGGGCCAGATACGCAGTATTTT.

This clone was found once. The CDR3 region is CSVVPLAGGTDTQYF. CDR3 in DNA: TGCAGCGTTGTCCCTCTAGCGGGAGGTACAGATACGCAGTATTTT. The chain is built from TRBV29-1 and TRBJ2-3; 11 bases agree with TRBD2. Per germline, CDR1 SQVTM and CDR2 ANQGSEA. V lost 4 bases and J lost 3; bases outside the gene matches: 6. The CDR3 length is 15 residues.

The CDR3 spells CASSLGRDYGYTF. CDR3 nucleotides: TGTGCCAGCAGTTTGGGGCGTGACTATGGCTACACCTTC. This chain uses TRBV28 with TRBJ1-2; maybe TRBD1 (5 bases). Germline CDR1 reads MDHEN; CDR2 reads SYDVKM. V lost 3 bases and J lost 3, with 8 bases in between. This CDR3 spans 13 amino acids.

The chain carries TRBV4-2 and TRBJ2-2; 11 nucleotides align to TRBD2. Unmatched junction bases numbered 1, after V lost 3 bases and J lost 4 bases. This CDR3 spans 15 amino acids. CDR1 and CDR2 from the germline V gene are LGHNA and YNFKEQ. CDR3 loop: CASSQGLAATGELFF. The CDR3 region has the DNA TGTGCCAGCAGCCAGGGACTAGCGGCCACCGGGGAGCTGTTTTTT.

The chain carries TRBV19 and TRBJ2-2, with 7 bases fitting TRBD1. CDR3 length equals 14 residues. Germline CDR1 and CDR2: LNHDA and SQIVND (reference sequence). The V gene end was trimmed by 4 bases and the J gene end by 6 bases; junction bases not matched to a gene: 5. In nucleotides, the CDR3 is TGTGCCAGTAGTACAAGAGGGGGCCCCGGGGAGCTGTTTTTT. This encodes CASSTRGGPGELFF. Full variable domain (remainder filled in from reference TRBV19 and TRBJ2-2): DGGITQSPKYLFRKEGQNVTLSCEQNLNHDAMYWYRQDPGQGLRLIYYSQIVNDFQKGDIAEGYSVSREKKESFPLTVTSAQKNPTAFYLCASSTRGGPGELFFGEGSRLTVL.

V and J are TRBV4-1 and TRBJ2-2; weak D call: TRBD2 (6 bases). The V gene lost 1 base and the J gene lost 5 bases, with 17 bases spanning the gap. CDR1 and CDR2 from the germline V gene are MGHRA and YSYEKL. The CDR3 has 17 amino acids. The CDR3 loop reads CASSQVGLAWGTGELFF. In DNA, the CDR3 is TGCGCCAGCAGCCAAGTAGGGCTAGCGTGGGGGACCGGGGAGCTGTTTTTT.

As DNA, the CDR3 is TGTGCCAGCTCACCACGGGGGCAAGGCACAGATACGCAGTATTTT. This codes for CASSPRGQGTDTQYF. The J gene is TRBJ2-3, the V gene TRBV18, with D perhaps TRBD1 (6 bases). The CDR3 length is 15 residues. Trimming took 1 base from V and 1 from J, leaving 9 bases between them. Germline values: CDR1 KGHSH, CDR2 LQKENI.

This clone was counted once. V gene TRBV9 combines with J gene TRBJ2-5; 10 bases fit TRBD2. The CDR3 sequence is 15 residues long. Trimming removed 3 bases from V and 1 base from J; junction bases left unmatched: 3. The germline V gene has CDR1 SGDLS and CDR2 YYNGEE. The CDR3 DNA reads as TGTGCCAGCAGCGGAGCGGGAGGGCCCCAAGAGACCCAGTACTTC. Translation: CASSGAGGPQETQYF.

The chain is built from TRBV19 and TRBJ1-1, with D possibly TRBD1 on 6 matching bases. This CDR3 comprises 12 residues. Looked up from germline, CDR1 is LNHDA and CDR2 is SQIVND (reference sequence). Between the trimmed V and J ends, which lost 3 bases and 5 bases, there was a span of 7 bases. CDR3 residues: CASSIGTTEAFF. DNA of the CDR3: TGTGCCAGTAGTATCGGGACAACTGAAGCTTTCTTT.

The CDR3 here is CASSLVAGRATGELFF. The CDR3 region has the DNA TGTGCCAGCAGCTTGGTAGCCGGGAGGGCGACCGGGGAGCTGTTTTTT. The chain has TRBV7-9 and TRBJ2-2, with 8 bases lining up with TRBD2. The CDR3 is 16 residues long. The germline gives CDR1 SEHNR, CDR2 FQNEAQ (reference sequence). Germline trimming cut 3 bases from V and 5 bases from J; bases unmatched to any gene: 8.

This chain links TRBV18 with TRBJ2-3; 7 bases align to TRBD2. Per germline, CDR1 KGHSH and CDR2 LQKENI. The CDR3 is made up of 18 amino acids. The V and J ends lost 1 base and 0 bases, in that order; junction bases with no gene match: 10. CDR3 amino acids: CASSPRAPSGASTDTQYF. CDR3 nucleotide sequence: TGTGCCAGCTCACCACGGGCCCCTAGCGGCGCTAGCACAGATACGCAGTATTTT. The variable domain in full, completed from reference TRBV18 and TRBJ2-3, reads NAGVMQNPRHLVRRRGQEARLRCSPMKGHSHVYWYRQLPEEGLKFMVYLQKENIIDESGMPKERFSAEFPKEGPSILRIQQVVRGDSAAYFCASSPRAPSGASTDTQYFGPGTRLTVL.

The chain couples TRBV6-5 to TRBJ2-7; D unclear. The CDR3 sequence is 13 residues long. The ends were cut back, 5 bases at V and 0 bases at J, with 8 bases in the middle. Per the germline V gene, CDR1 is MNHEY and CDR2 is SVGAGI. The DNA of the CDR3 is TGTGCCAGCAGTGAGCTCCGCTCCTACGAGCAGTACTTC. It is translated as CASSELRSYEQYF.

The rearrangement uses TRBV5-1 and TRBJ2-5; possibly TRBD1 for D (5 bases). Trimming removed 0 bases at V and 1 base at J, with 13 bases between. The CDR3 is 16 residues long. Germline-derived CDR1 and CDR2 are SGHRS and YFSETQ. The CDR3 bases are TGCGCCAGCAGCTTGGCCGCAGGGCGAGCCCAAGAGACCCAGTACTTC. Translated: CASSLAAGRAQETQYF.

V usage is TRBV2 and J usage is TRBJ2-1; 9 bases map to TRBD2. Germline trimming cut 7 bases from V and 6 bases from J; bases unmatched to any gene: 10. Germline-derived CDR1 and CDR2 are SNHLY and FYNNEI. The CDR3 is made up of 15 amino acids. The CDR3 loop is CASNDVAGAGNEQFF. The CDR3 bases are TGTGCCAGCAATGACGTAGCGGGAGCGGGCAATGAGCAGTTCTTC.

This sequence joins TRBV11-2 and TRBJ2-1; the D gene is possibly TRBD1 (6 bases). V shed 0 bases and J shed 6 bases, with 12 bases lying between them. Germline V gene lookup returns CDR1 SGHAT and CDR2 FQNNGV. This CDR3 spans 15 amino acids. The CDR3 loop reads CASSLEVGRGNEQFF. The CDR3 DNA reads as TGTGCCAGCAGCTTAGAGGTGGGCAGGGGCAATGAGCAGTTCTTC.

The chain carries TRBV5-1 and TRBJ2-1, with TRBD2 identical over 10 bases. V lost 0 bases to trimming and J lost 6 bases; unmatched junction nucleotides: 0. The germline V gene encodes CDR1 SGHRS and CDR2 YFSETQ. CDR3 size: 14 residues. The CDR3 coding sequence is TGCGCCAGCAGCTTGGGGACTAGCGGCAATGAGCAGTTCTTC. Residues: CASSLGTSGNEQFF.